This T cell receptor (beta chain) was profiled in a study of cytotoxic CD8 clonotypes in ibrutinib-treated CLL. The repertoire was sequenced with immunoSEQ multiplex PCR; TCRdb's copy has only in-frame clones and lacks some. The table has some 200,000 clones, approximately 79% seen once. Germline-derived CDR1 and CDR2 are SGHRS and YFSETQ. The CDR3 has 16 amino acids. The junction had 11 bases not matched to a gene; V was cut back by 4 bases and J by 5 bases. The source was PBMCs, collected after 12 months of ibrutinib treatment. This chain joins TRBV5-1 and TRBJ2-5, with 10 nucleotides matching TRBD1. This sequence was found in a human donor with chronic lymphocytic leukemia. The CDR3 region is CASSPLGTGVSETQYF. As DNA, the CDR3 is TGCGCCAGCAGCCCCCTCGGGACAGGGGTTTCCGAGACCCAGTACTTC.